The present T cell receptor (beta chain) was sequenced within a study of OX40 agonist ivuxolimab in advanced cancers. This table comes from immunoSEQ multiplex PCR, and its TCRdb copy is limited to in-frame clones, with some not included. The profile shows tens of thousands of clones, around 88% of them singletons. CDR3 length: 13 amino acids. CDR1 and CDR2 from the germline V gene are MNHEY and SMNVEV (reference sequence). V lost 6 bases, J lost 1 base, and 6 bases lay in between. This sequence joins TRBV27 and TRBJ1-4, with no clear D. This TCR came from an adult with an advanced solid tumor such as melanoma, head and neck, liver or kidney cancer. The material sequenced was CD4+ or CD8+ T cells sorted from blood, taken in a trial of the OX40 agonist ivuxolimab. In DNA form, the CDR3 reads TGTGCCAGCAGGGGCAGAACTAATGAAAAACTGTTTTTT. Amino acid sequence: CASRGRTNEKLFF. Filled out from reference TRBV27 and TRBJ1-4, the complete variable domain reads EAQVTQNPRYLITVTGKKLTVTCSQNMNHEYMSWYRQDPGLGLRQIYYSMNVEVTDKGDVPEGYKVSRKEKRNFPLILESPSPNQTSLYFCASRGRTNEKLFFGSGTQLSVL.